This TCR beta chain was retrieved from a study of T cells after yellow fever vaccination. The germline V gene encodes CDR1 LGHNA and CDR2 YSLEER. The CDR3 loop spans 14 amino acids. The junction had 2 bases not matched to a gene; V was cut back by 1 base and J by 8 bases. Notes on the study in general: Contamination of FACS-sorted repertoires by abundant clonotypes from the bulk population could occur.

This clonotype was seen a handful of times. Antigen unknown. Each CDR3 protein gets one entry after TCRdb re-called the 5' RACE reads with MiXCR. The sample lists hundreds of thousands of distinct CDR3 sequences, roughly a fifth occurring once. This chain uses TRBV4-3 with TRBJ1-4; 9 bases map to TRBD1. Sequenced material: PBMCs, taken approximately 22 days after the first yellow fever vaccination. This clonotype was obtained from a man in his late teens or twenties who received the YFV17D yellow fever vaccine. CDR3 nucleotides: TGCGCCAGCAGCCAAGTACAGGGGGCCGAAAAACTGTTTTTT. Protein: CASSQVQGAEKLFF.